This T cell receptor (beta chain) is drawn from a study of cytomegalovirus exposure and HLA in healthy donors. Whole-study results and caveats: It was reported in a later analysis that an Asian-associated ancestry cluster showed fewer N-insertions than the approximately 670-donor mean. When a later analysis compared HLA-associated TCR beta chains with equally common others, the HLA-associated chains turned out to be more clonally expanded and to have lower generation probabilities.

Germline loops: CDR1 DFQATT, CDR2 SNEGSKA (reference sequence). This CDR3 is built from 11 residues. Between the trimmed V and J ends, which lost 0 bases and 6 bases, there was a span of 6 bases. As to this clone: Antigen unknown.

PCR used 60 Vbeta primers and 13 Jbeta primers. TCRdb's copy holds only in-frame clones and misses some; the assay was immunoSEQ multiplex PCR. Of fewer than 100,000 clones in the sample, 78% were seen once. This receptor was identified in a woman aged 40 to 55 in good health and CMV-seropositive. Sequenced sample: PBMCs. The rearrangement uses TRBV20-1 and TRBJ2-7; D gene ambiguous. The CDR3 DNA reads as TGCAGTGCTAGAGATCCGGTCGAGCAGTACTTC. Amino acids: CSARDPVEQYF.